At least ten counts were recorded for the clone carrying this T cell receptor beta chain. CDR3 size: 12 residues. V was clipped by 7 bases and J by 5 bases, with 9 bases between them. The germline V gene encodes CDR1 SNHLY and CDR2 FYNNEI. The sample comes from a study of T cell repertoires in cytomegalovirus infection. TCRdb recomputed calls from the reads with MiXCR, one row per CDR3 protein. The sample comprises hundreds of thousands of distinct CDR3 sequences, approximately 6.7% of which are singletons, and 5.5% to 8% rests with the top ten. V and J are TRBV2 and TRBJ1-5, with D unclear. The sequenced sample consisted of PBMCs. The clonotype comes from a human donor in good health (CMV status not recorded). Some clones in this sample may be carry-over from other donors' samples. The chain's CDR3 is CASTGSDQPQHF. The DNA for the CDR3 is TGTGCCAGCACAGGTTCCGATCAGCCCCAGCATTTT.